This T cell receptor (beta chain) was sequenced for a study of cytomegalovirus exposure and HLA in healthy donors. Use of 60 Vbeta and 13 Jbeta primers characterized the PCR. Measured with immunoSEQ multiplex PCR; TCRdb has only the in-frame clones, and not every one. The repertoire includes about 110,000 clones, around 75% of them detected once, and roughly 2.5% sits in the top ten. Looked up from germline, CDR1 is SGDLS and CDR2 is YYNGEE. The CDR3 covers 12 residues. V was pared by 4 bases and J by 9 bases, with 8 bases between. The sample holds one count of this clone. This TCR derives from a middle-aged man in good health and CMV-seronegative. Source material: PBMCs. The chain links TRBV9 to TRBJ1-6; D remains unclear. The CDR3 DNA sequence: TGTGCCAGCAGCCCCGCGGGTTCACCCCTCCACTTT. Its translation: CASSPAGSPLHF.